Below, 16 T cell receptor beta chains from the same sample are listed, as sequenced in a study of glioma-infiltrating T cells. Amplification of TCR alpha and beta CDR3 regions from RNA used iRepertoire nested multiplex PCR. Each CDR3 protein is one row after TCRdb ran MiXCR on the multiplex PCR reads. The sample shows 300,000 to 400,000 distinct CDR3 sequences, less than 50% of them seen only once. Material for sequencing was glioma tissue, nonneoplastic brain tissue, or PBMCs (not recorded which). The receptors stem from a human donor with low-grade glioma or glioblastoma, undergoing nonglioma brain surgery, or in good health (not recorded which).

This clonotype was observed a handful of times. The gene calls are TRBV7-2 and TRBJ1-4; no clear D gene. Germline V gives CDR1 SGHTA, CDR2 FQGNSA. The V end was cut by 5 bases, the J end by 8 bases, with 15 bases between. The CDR3 covers 14 residues. The CDR3: CASSRLGNEEKLFF. The CDR3 nucleotides read TGTGCCAGCAGCCGCCTCGGGAACGAGGAAAAACTGTTTTTT.

A word on this clonotype: A much larger clone lies one base from this, so it may be a read error. This sequence joins TRBV6-6 and TRBJ2-3; 9 bases match TRBD2. V lost 0 bases to trimming and J lost 3 bases; unmatched junction nucleotides: 4. Germline V CDR1 and CDR2: MNHNY, SVGAGI (reference sequence). The CDR3 sequence is 16 residues long. The CDR3 DNA reads as TGTGCCAGCAGTTACTCGGCGGGAGGGAGTACAGATACGCAGTATTTT. Its protein is CASSYSAGGSTDTQYF.

CDR3 loop: CASSLGRTSGLYEQYF. The CDR3 coding sequence is TGTGCCAGCAGCTTAGGGAGGACTAGCGGGCTTTACGAGCAGTACTTC. V and J are TRBV7-2 and TRBJ2-7; TRBD2 matches at 11 bases. This CDR3 is 16 amino acids long. The germline V gene has CDR1 SGHTA and CDR2 FQGNSA. The V and J ends lost 1 base and 4 bases, in that order; junction bases with no gene match: 6.

The table lists this clonotype with many counts. The chain carries TRBV28 and TRBJ1-5; unclear D gene. Trimming removed 9 bases at V and 5 bases at J, with 20 bases between. Germline V gene data show CDR1 as MDHEN and CDR2 as SYDVKM. The CDR3 length is 15 residues. DNA of the CDR3: TGTGCCAGTATTGTGGGGAAAACGTTCGATCAGCCCCAGCATTTT. It encodes CASIVGKTFDQPQHF.

Concerning this clonotype: This may arise from a read error, as a much more abundant clone is one base away. This chain links TRBV20-1 with TRBJ1-5, with D perhaps matching TRBD1 (5 bases). Germline CDR1 is DFQATT and CDR2 is SNEGSKA (reference sequence). The length of the CDR3 is 13 residues. In DNA form, the CDR3 reads TGCAGTCCTAGTGGGCAGGGCTACCAGCCCCAGCATTTT. It yields the protein CSPSGQGYQPQHF.

The CDR3 nucleotides read TGTGCCAGCAGCTATGACCTCCCCTACTATGGCTACACCTTC. It encodes CASSYDLPYYGYTF. The J gene is TRBJ1-2, the V gene TRBV7-9; D is uncertain. The V end was cut by 4 bases, the J end by 3 bases, with 12 bases between. The CDR3 is made up of 14 amino acids. Per the germline V gene, CDR1 is SEHNR and CDR2 is FQNEAQ (reference sequence). Together with reference TRBV7-9 and TRBJ1-2, the CDR3 gives the full variable domain: DTGVSQNPRHKITKRGQNVTFRCDPISEHNRLYWYRQTLGQGPEFLTYFQNEAQLEKSRLLSDRFSAERPKGSFSTLEIQRTEQGDSAMYLCASSYDLPYYGYTFGSGTRLTVV.

The chain links TRBV28 to TRBJ1-4; 11 nucleotides match TRBD1. Germline V gene lookup returns CDR1 MDHEN and CDR2 SYDVKM. The ends lost 6 bases at V and 8 bases at J; junction bases unmatched: 11. CDR3 size: 16 residues. The CDR3 loop reads CASRPPPGQGGEKLFF. The CDR3 bases are TGTGCCAGCAGACCACCGCCGGGACAGGGGGGGGAAAAACTGTTTTTT. Together with reference TRBV28 and TRBJ1-4, the CDR3 gives the full variable domain: DVKVTQSSRYLVKRTGEKVFLECVQDMDHENMFWYRQDPGLGLRLIYFSYDVKMKEKGDIPEGYSVSREKKERFSLILESASTNQTSMYLCASRPPPGQGGEKLFFGSGTQLSVL.

With respect to this clonotype: A much larger clone sits a single nucleotide away, making a read error possible. This rearrangement joins TRBV4-1 to TRBJ2-1; 11 nucleotides agree with TRBD2. The DNA end is more similar to TRBJ2-5, so the J call may be wrong. Germline V gene data show CDR1 as MGHRA and CDR2 as YSYEKL. The CDR3 contains 16 residues. CDR3 DNA: TGCGCCACCAGCCAGGCCGGGACTAGCGGACAAGAGACCCAGTACTTC. This translates into CATSQAGTSGQETQYF.

This chain joins TRBV20-1 and TRBJ2-5; D unclear. CDR3 length: 14 residues. Trimming left V 7 bases short and J 7 bases short, with 22 bases between. Germline V CDR1 and CDR2: DFQATT, SNEGSKA (reference sequence). The CDR3 DNA is TGCAGTGTCTCAAACCCCCAAGCCTCCGGGACCCAGTACTTC. Its translation: CSVSNPQASGTQYF.

The chain employs TRBV29-1 and TRBJ2-3; 9 bases agree with TRBD1. The CDR3 runs 13 residues. Germline V gene lookup returns CDR1 SQVTM and CDR2 ANQGSEA. V shed 7 bases and J 4 bases; nucleotides not matched to a gene: 6. Written as DNA, the CDR3 is TGCAGCGCAACAGGGGGCGGTTCAGATACGCAGTATTTT. It specifies CSATGGGSDTQYF.

The gene calls are TRBV6-6 and TRBJ1-5; D call uncertain. V gave up 4 bases and J gave up 7 bases, with 8 bases separating them. The CDR3 consists of 12 residues. Germline CDR1 is MNHNY and CDR2 is SVGAGI (reference sequence). Written as DNA, the CDR3 is TGTGCCAGCAGTTTACAATGGCAGCCCCAGCATTTT. Translation gives CASSLQWQPQHF.

The chain joins TRBV28 to TRBJ2-2; TRBD1 or TRBD2 may be the D gene (5 bases each). Germline loops: CDR1 MDHEN, CDR2 SYDVKM. V was shortened by 6 bases and J by 4 bases, with 15 bases between the two germline ends. The CDR3 has 15 amino acids. CDR3 DNA sequence: TGTGCCAGCAGCCTTAGGACGGGGCCCACCGGGGAGCTGTTTTTT. Translated: CASSLRTGPTGELFF.

This rearrangement joins TRBV11-3 to TRBJ2-3; tentative D call: TRBD1 (5 bases). The CDR3 extends over 15 amino acids. Germline V gene data show CDR1 as SGHNT and CDR2 as YENEEA. Trimming removed 3 bases from V and 2 bases from J, with 12 bases in between. The DNA of the CDR3 is TGTGCCAGCAGCTTGACCCGACAGAACACAGATACGCAGTATTTT. Protein sequence: CASSLTRQNTDTQYF.

This clonotype was detected a few times. V gene TRBV7-9 combines with J gene TRBJ1-1; 8 bases agree with TRBD1. This CDR3 has 14 amino acids. CDR1 and CDR2 from the germline V gene are SEHNR and FQNEAQ (reference sequence). After removal of 4 bases from V and 6 bases from J, the junction contained 7 bases not matched to a gene. DNA of the CDR3: TGTGCCAGCAGCTATGGACAGGGTTCATCTGAAGCTTTCTTT. Translating gives CASSYGQGSSEAFF.

The V gene is TRBV2, the J gene TRBJ1-4; tentatively, D is TRBD1 (6 bases). The CDR3 sequence is 12 residues long. The ends were cut back, 3 bases at V and 10 bases at J, with 9 bases in the middle. The germline V gene has CDR1 SNHLY and CDR2 FYNNEI. The CDR3, as DNA: TGTGCCAGCAGTGACCTACAGGGAAAACTGTTTTTT. This encodes CASSDLQGKLFF. Using reference TRBV2 and TRBJ1-4 for the parts outside the CDR3, the full variable domain is EPEVTQTPSHQVTQMGQEVILRCVPISNHLYFYWYRQILGQKVEFLVSFYNNEISEKSEIFDDQFSVERPDGSNFTLKIRSTKLEDSAMYFCASSDLQGKLFFGSGTQLSVL.

As for this clonotype: At one end, the junction sequence differs from germline, possibly due to a read error. The chain is built from TRBV2 and TRBJ2-2, with D possibly being TRBD1 (5 bases). Germline-derived CDR1 and CDR2 are SNHLY and FYNNEI. This CDR3 spans 14 amino acids. The CDR3 reads CASSEGGATWELFF. The CDR3 nucleotides read TGTGCCAGCAGTGAAGGGGGCGCCACCTGGGAGCTGTTTTTT.